This TCR beta chain was sequenced for a study of cytomegalovirus exposure and HLA in healthy donors. The V end was cut by 4 bases, the J end by 4 bases, with 13 bases between. Germline CDR1 reads KGHSH; CDR2 reads LQKENI. There are 14 residues in the CDR3. Repertoires were generated with immunoSEQ multiplex PCR, while TCRdb's copy carries only in-frame clones and drops some. This table holds over 100,000 clones, roughly 90% found once. This sequence joins TRBV18 and TRBJ1-2, with a possible D match to TRBD1 (6 bases). The receptor was derived from a woman aged 18-30 years in good health and CMV-seronegative. What was sequenced was PBMCs. In DNA form, the CDR3 reads TGTGCCAGCTCACAAACAACAGGGCTCTATGGCTACACCTTC. As protein: CASSQTTGLYGYTF.